The table lists the clone carrying this TCR beta chain with a few counts. Germline loops: CDR1 SNHLY, CDR2 FYNNEI. The CDR3 is 14 residues long. The junction had 7 bases not matched to a gene; V was cut back by 10 bases and J by 5 bases. Thyroid surgery was performed in patients who had received no treatment beforehand. This sample stems from a study of metastatic and nonmetastatic thyroid tumors. In the authors' methods: The study's classifier, a distant-metastasis tool for papillary thyroid cancer, was built using CDR3 differences across clinicopathological groups. TCRdb reanalyzed the PCR reads via MiXCR. TCRdb's processing, not the authors', yielded these V and J calls. This sample has 20,000 or so clones, with 22% found just once.

The sample comprised tumor tissue. The receptor's source is a female donor with papillary thyroid cancer or a benign thyroid nodule (not recorded which). Some clones in this sample may be carry-over from other donors' samples. The chain has TRBV2 and TRBJ2-2, with 10 nucleotides matching TRBD1. The DNA of the CDR3 is TGTGCCACCGGACAGGGGGAGGGAACCGGGGAGCTGTTTTTT. Its protein product is CATGQGEGTGELFF. Variable domain in full (rest from reference TRBV2 and TRBJ2-2): EPEVTQTPSHQVTQMGQEVILRCVPISNHLYFYWYRQILGQKVEFLVSFYNNEISEKSEIFDDQFSVERPDGSNFTLKIRSTKLEDSAMYFCATGQGEGTGELFFGEGSRLTVL.